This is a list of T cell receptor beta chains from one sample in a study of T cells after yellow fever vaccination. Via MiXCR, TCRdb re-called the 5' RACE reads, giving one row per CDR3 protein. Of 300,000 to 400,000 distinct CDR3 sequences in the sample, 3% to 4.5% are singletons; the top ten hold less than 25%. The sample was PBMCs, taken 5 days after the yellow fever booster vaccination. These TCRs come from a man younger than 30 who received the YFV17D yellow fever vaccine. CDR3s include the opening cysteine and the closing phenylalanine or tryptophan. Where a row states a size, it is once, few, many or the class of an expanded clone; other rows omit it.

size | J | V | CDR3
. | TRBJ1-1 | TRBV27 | CASSLLYSTEAFF
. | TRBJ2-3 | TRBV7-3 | CASSKTRGDTQYF
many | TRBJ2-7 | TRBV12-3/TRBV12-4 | CASRETQGALDYEQYF
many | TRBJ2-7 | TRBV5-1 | CASSLVRSYEQYF
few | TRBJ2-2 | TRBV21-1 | CASSKGQGAGGELFF
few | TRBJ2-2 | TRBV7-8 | CASSGRDEPVSGELFF
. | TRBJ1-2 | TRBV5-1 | CASSLEVDNLAGYTF
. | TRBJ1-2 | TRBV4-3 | CASSQAGGSGYTF
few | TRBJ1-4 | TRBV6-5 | CASSLSGTTNEKLFF
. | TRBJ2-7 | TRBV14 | CASSQEEGSYEQYF
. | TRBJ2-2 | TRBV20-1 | CSAPDSSGSTGELFF
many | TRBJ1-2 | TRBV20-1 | CSAREGRIDGYTF
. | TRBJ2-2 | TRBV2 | CASNGKGGLANTGELFF
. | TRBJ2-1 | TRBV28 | CASISLSGGNNEQFF
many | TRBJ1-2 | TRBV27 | CASAPETRGNGYTF